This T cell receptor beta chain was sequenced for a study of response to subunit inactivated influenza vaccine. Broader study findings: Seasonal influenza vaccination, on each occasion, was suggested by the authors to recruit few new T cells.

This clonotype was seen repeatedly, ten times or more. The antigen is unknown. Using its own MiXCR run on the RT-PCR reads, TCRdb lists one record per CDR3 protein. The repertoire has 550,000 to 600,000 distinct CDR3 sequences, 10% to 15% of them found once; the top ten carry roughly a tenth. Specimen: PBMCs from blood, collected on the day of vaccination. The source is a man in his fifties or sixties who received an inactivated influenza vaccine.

CDR3 residues: CASSLQGSNEKLFF. The CDR3 DNA sequence: TGTGCCAGCAGCTTACAGGGTAGTAATGAAAAACTGTTTTTT. This chain links TRBV7-9 with TRBJ1-4, with D perhaps TRBD1 (5 bases). The CDR3 runs 14 residues. The germline CDR1 and CDR2 sequences are SEHNR and FQNEAQ (reference sequence). Trimming pared 2 bases from V and 4 bases from J, leaving 8 bases between.